This T cell receptor (beta chain) was recovered during a study of long-term antiretroviral therapy in people with HIV. Runs used v3.0 of the immunoSEQ assay and were done at survey level. Measured with immunoSEQ multiplex PCR; TCRdb has only the in-frame clones, and not every one. The table lists more than 15,000 clones, roughly 75% of them singletons. This CDR3 contains 15 residues. The germline V gene has CDR1 GTSNPN and CDR2 SVGIG (reference sequence). Deletions cut 0 bases from V and 0 bases from J, with 10 bases between. Sample: unsorted PBMCs, taken 1.5 years before starting antiretroviral therapy. This receptor was identified in a woman aged 50 to 65 with HIV. V and J are TRBV30 and TRBJ2-3; D not resolved. The CDR3 bases are TGTGCCTGGAGTGTATCTACCGGGAGCACAGATACGCAGTATTTT. This gives the protein CAWSVSTGSTDTQYF. The variable domain in full, with the rest retrieved from reference TRBV30 and TRBJ2-3, is SQTIHQWPATLVQPVGSPLSLECTVEGTSNPNLYWYRQAAGRGLQLLFYSVGIGQISSEVPQNLSASRPQDRQFILSSKKLLLSDSGFYLCAWSVSTGSTDTQYFGPGTRLTVL.